The 15 T cell receptor beta chains below were found in one sample sequenced in a study of neurological immune-mediated disorders. Using its own MiXCR run on the 5' RACE reads, TCRdb lists one record per CDR3 protein. The profile covers 60,000 to 75,000 distinct CDR3 sequences, with roughly 10% appearing a single time and roughly an eighth taken by the ten largest. Indicated time point: longitudinal time-point 2. Sequencing input: PBMCs. Every receptor here comes from a man under 40 in good health.

At least ten counts were recorded for this clonotype. The V gene is TRBV14, the J gene TRBJ2-2; no firm D call. V lost 4 bases to trimming and J lost 3 bases, with 3 bases between them. The germline CDR1 and CDR2 sequences are SGHDN and FVKESK. This CDR3 comprises 12 residues. CDR3 sequence: CASSLHTGELFF. The CDR3 DNA is TGTGCCAGCAGCCTCCACACCGGGGAGCTGTTTTTT. Full variable domain (missing parts from reference TRBV14 and TRBJ2-2): EAGVTQFPSHSVIEKGQTVTLRCDPISGHDNLYWYRRVMGKEIKFLLHFVKESKQDESGMPNNRFLAERTGGTYSTLKVQPAELEDSGVYFCASSLHTGELFFGEGSRLTVL.

This clonotype was recorded at least ten times. The chain uses TRBV5-1 and TRBJ2-7; either TRBD1 or TRBD2 may fit D (6 bases each). Between the trimmed V and J ends, which lost 1 base and 3 bases, there was a span of 14 bases. The CDR3 totals 15 residues. Germline CDR1 reads SGHRS; CDR2 reads YFSETQ. CDR3: CASSLRGDDYYEQYF. The CDR3, as DNA: TGCGCCAGCAGCTTGAGGGGGGACGACTACTACGAGCAGTACTTC.

At least ten counts were recorded for this clonotype. The gene calls are TRBV10-3 and TRBJ2-1; 10 nucleotides match TRBD2. Germline CDR1 ENHRY, CDR2 SYGVKD. Trimming cost V 0 bases and J 7 bases; bases outside gene matches: 6. CDR3 length: 16 amino acids. CDR3 amino acids: CAISESSSGSGNEQFF. The DNA for the CDR3 is TGTGCCATCAGTGAGTCTTCTAGCGGGAGTGGTAATGAGCAGTTCTTC.

The table lists this clonotype with many counts. The chain combines TRBV10-2 with TRBJ1-1; no definite D call. Germline CDR1 WSHSY, CDR2 SAAADI. The ends were cut back, 6 bases at V and 6 bases at J, with 14 bases in the middle. The CDR3 runs 13 residues. The CDR3: CASSLSMSSEAFF. The CDR3 DNA is TGCGCCAGCAGCCTGTCAATGAGCTCTGAAGCTTTCTTT.

This clonotype was recorded at least ten times. The CDR3 nucleotides read TGTGCCAGCAGTGTCATAATCGGGGGGCGCACAGATACGCAGTATTTT. Amino acid sequence: CASSVIIGGRTDTQYF. The genes are TRBV25-1 and TRBJ2-3; tentatively, D is TRBD2 (7 bases). The germline gives CDR1 MGHDK, CDR2 SYGVNS. The V end lost 4 bases, the J end lost 1 base, and 15 bases lay between the germline ends. This CDR3 comprises 16 residues.

This clonotype was counted many times. The chain joins TRBV9 to TRBJ2-3; 7 positions agree with TRBD1. The junction had 7 bases not matched to a gene; V was cut back by 7 bases and J by 5 bases. Germline CDR1 reads SGDLS; CDR2 reads YYNGEE. CDR3 size: 13 residues. The CDR3 nucleotides are TGTGCCAGCGATACAGGGGTAGGAGATACGCAGTATTTT. Its translation: CASDTGVGDTQYF.

This clonotype came up many times. In nucleotides, the CDR3 is TGTGCCAGCAGCGCCGGGAGCGGGATATTAGAGACCCAGTACTTC. Translated: CASSAGSGILETQYF. The chain joins TRBV7-2 to TRBJ2-5, with TRBD2 matching over 7 bases. The CDR3 loop spans 15 amino acids. Trimming took 5 bases from V and 4 from J; bases not matched to a gene: 10. The V gene's germline CDR1 is SGHTA and CDR2 FQGNSA.

This clonotype was found many times. The rearrangement links TRBV5-1 to TRBJ2-5, with D possibly being TRBD1 (6 bases). Looked up from germline, CDR1 is SGHRS and CDR2 is YFSETQ. V shed 0 bases and J shed 3 bases, with 6 bases lying between them. The CDR3 sequence is 13 residues long. The CDR3 protein is CASSLGTEETQYF. CDR3 DNA: TGCGCCAGCAGCTTGGGGACAGAAGAGACCCAGTACTTC.

This clonotype came up many times. The chain is built from TRBV12-3 or TRBV12-4 and TRBJ2-2; 7 nucleotides agree with TRBD1. This CDR3 has 15 amino acids. The junction had 5 bases not matched to a gene; V was cut back by 7 bases and J by 0 bases. Here the CDR3 reads CASNRDRPNTGELFF. In DNA form, the CDR3 reads TGTGCCAGCAACAGGGACAGACCGAACACCGGGGAGCTGTTTTTT.

This clonotype was picked up many times. The gene calls are TRBV20-1 and TRBJ2-1; 7 nucleotides match TRBD2. CDR1 and CDR2 from the germline V gene are DFQATT and SNEGSKA (reference sequence). The CDR3 is 13 residues long. The V gene end was trimmed by 5 bases and the J gene end by 6 bases; junction bases not matched to a gene: 7. The CDR3 protein is CSASLGGFNEQFF. CDR3 sequence (DNA): TGCAGTGCTTCCCTCGGGGGGTTCAATGAGCAGTTCTTC.

This clonotype was seen ten or more times. The rearrangement joins TRBV21-1 to TRBJ1-5; the D call TRBD1 from the table was never checked on the DNA. TRBV21-1 is given as a pseudogene. This CDR3 contains 18 residues. For the CDR3, the DNA is TGTGCCAGCAGCAAAGCATTCCCCCAGGAGTTCTTGTGGCAGCCCCAGCATTTT. This encodes CASSKAFPQEFLWQPQHF.

The sample holds many counts of this clonotype. The rearrangement links TRBV6-2 or TRBV6-3 to TRBJ1-2; D is ambiguous. This CDR3 is built from 11 residues. Germline V gene sequence: CDR1 MNHEY, CDR2 SVGEGT. V dropped 1 base and J dropped 10 bases, with 7 bases sitting between them. The DNA for the CDR3 is TGTGCCAGCAGTTACTACCTGGACTACACCTTC. It codes for CASSYYLDYTF.

A note on this clonotype: A much larger clone lies one base from this, so it may be a read error. The chain couples TRBV5-1 to TRBJ2-1; D unclear. The V end was cut by 1 base, the J end by 0 bases, with 8 bases between. Germline values: CDR1 SGHRS, CDR2 YFSETQ. The CDR3 sequence is 15 residues long. As DNA, the CDR3 is TGCGCCAGCAGCTTGATGCTCGGCTCCTACAATGAGCAGTTCTTC. Encoded protein: CASSLMLGSYNEQFF.

The sample holds many counts of this clonotype. The chain carries TRBV7-9 and TRBJ2-7, with D possibly matching TRBD1 (5 bases). This CDR3 spans 13 amino acids. In germline, CDR1 is SEHNR, CDR2 FQNEAQ (reference sequence). The ends were cut back, 4 bases at V and 6 bases at J, with 13 bases in the middle. DNA of the CDR3: TGTGCCAGCAGCTGGGGCCCAGTCTCCGAGCAGTACTTC. It specifies CASSWGPVSEQYF.

At least ten counts were recorded for this clonotype. The gene calls are TRBV7-9 and TRBJ2-3; unclear D gene. Trimming removed 8 bases at V and 5 bases at J, with 23 bases between. This CDR3 contains 16 residues. In germline, CDR1 is SEHNR, CDR2 FQNEAQ (reference sequence). The CDR3 is CASLGSVTEVIDTQYF. The DNA of the CDR3 is TGTGCCAGCCTAGGGTCAGTCACCGAAGTTATAGATACGCAGTATTTT.